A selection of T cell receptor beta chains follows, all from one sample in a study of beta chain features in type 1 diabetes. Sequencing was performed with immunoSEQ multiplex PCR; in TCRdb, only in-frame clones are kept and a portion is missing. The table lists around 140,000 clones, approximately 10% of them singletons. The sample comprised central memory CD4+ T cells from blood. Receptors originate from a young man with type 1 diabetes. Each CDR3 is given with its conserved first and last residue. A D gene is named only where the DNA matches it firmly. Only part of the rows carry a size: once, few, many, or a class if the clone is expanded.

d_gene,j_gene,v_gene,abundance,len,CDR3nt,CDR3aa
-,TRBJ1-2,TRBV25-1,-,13,TGTGCCAGCAGAGAAGGGGGGAACTATGGCTACACCTTC,CASREGGNYGYTF
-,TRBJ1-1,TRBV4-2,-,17,TGTGCCAGCAGCCAAAATCCCGGGGCGGGGAGTCACACTGAAGCTTTCTTT,CASSQNPGAGSHTEAFF
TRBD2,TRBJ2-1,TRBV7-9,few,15,TGTGCCAGCAGCTTAAGTAGCGGGGGGGTCAATGAGCAGTTCTTC,CASSLSSGGVNEQFF
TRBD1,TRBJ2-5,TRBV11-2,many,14,TGTGCCAGCAGCTGGACCGGGACAGAAGAGACCCAGTACTTC,CASSWTGTEETQYF
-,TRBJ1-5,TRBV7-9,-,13,TGTGCCAGCAGCTTAGCGCGAGCAGGTCCCCAGCATTTT,CASSLARAGPQHF
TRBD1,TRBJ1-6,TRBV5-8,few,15,TGTGCCAGCAGCTTGTTCCCGACAGGGGACTCACCCCTCCACTTT,CASSLFPTGDSPLHF
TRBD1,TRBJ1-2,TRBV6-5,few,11,TGTGCCAGCTTAGACAGGGGTGGCTACACCTTC,CASLDRGGYTF
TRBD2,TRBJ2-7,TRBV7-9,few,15,TGTGCCAGCAGCTCGTATAGCGGGCACATGTACGAGCAGTACTTC,CASSSYSGHMYEQYF
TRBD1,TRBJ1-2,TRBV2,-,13,TGTGCCAGCAGTCAGACAGGGGGCGAAGGCTACACCTTC,CASSQTGGEGYTF
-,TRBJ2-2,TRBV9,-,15,TGTGCCAGCAGCCGCACAGGGTCGCGCACCGGGGAGCTGTTTTTT,CASSRTGSRTGELFF
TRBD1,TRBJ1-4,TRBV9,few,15,TGTGCCAGCAGCGTAGGACAGGGAACTAATGAAAAACTGTTTTTT,CASSVGQGTNEKLFF
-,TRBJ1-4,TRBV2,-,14,TGTGCCAGCAGTGAACACCGGAGCCTTGAAAAACTGTTTTTT,CASSEHRSLEKLFF
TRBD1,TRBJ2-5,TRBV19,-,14,TGTGCCAGTAGTCCTTGGGACAGGGAAGAGACCCAGTACTTC,CASSPWDREETQYF
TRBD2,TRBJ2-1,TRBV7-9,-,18,TGTGCCAGCAGCTATCCGGGACTAGCGGGGGGCACCTACAATGAGCAGTTCTTC,CASSYPGLAGGTYNEQFF
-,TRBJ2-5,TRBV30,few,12,TGTGCCTGGAGTGTACAATCAGAGACCCAGTACTTC,CAWSVQSETQYF
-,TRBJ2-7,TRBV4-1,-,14,TGCGCCAGCTCTACCCCCGGGACAATAGACGAGCAGTACTTC,CASSTPGTIDEQYF
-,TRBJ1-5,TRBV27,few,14,TGTGCCAGCAGTTGGGGGCCAGGGTATCAGCCCCAGCATTTT,CASSWGPGYQPQHF
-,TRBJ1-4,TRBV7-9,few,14,TGTGCCAGCAGCCTGGGCCTCGAAGAGGAAAAACTGTTTTTT,CASSLGLEEEKLFF
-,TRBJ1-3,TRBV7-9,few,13,TGTGCCAGCAACATCATCTCTGGAAACACCATATATTTT,CASNIISGNTIYF
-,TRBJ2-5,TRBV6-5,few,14,TGTGCCAGCGGCGAGTTAAGAGAGGGAGAGACCCAGTACTTC,CASGELREGETQYF
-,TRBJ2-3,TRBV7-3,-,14,TGTGCCAGCAGCTTACCAGGGGCGGCTAATACGCAGTATTTT,CASSLPGAANTQYF
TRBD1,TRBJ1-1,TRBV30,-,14,TGTGCCTGGAGTGGAGGGACAGGGTATACTGAAGCTTTCTTT,CAWSGGTGYTEAFF
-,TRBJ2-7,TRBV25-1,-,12,TGTGCCAGCAGGGGGGGGCGGCACGAGCAGTACTTC,CASRGGRHEQYF
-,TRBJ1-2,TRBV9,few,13,TGTGCCAGCAGCGTTGGGGGCGACTATGGCTACACCTTC,CASSVGGDYGYTF
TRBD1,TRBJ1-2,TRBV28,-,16,TGTGCCAGCAGTTCCACAGGGGGCCTTTCCATCTATGGCTACACCTTC,CASSSTGGLSIYGYTF
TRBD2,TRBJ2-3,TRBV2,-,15,TGTGCCAGCAGTCCAGTAGCGGGTAGCACAGATACGCAGTATTTT,CASSPVAGSTDTQYF
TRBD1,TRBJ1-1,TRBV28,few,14,TGTGCCCATTACTCGGACAGGCGGAACACTGAAGCTTTCTTT,CAHYSDRRNTEAFF
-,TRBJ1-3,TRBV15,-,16,TGTGCCACCAGCATTGGAGGGCAAAGCTCTGGAAACACCATATATTTT,CATSIGGQSSGNTIYF
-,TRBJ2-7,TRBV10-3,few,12,TGTGCCATCGGCGGACAGTCCTACGAGCAGTACTTC,CAIGGQSYEQYF
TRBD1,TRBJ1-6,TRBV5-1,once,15,TGCGCCAGCAGCTTCGGGACAGAGGATGGTTCACCCCTCCACTTT,CASSFGTEDGSPLHF
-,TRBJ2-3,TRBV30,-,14,TGTGCCTGGAGTATCGGACAGAGCACAGATACGCAGTATTTT,CAWSIGQSTDTQYF
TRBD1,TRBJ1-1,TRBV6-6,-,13,TGTGCCAGCAGACAGGGGTTGGACACTGAAGCTTTCTTT,CASRQGLDTEAFF